This TCR beta chain was retrieved from a study of blood T cell repertoires in COVID-19. This CDR3 is built from 13 residues. V dropped 5 bases and J dropped 4 bases, with 11 bases sitting between them. Those who participated ranged in age from roughly 18 to 100 years and resided in about two dozen US areas. Participants had their cohort set by participant-reported clinical history. Generated by immunoSEQ multiplex PCR, the TCRdb table keeps only in-frame clones and is missing some. The sample lists 220,000 or so clones, roughly 89% occurring once. The V gene is TRBV12-3 or TRBV12-4, the J gene TRBJ1-2; D possibly corresponds to TRBD1 (6 bases). This clonotype was obtained from a woman aged 40-49 years who had recovered from COVID-19. Specimen: PBMCs or T cells enriched from blood (not recorded which). The CDR3 protein is CASSRDRPYGYTF. CDR3 DNA: TGTGCCAGCAGTCGCGACAGGCCCTATGGCTACACCTTC.